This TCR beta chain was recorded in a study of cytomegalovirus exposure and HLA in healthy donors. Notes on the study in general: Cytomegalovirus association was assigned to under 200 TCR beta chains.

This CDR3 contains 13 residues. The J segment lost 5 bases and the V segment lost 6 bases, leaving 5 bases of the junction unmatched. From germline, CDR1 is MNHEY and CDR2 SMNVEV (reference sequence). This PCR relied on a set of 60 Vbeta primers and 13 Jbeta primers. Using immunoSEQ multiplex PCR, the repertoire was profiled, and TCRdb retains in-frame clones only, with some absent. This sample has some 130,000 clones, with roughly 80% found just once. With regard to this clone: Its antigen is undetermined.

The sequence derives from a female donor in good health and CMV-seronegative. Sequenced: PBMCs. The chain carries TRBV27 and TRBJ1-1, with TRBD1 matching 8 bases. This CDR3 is CASSGQGRTEAFF. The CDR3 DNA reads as TGTGCCAGCAGCGGACAGGGAAGAACTGAAGCTTTCTTT.